The 7 T cell receptor beta chains reported below all come from one sample, sequenced in a study of cytomegalovirus exposure and HLA in healthy donors. The PCR was carried out with 60 Vbeta primers and 13 Jbeta primers. The protocol was immunoSEQ multiplex PCR, while the TCRdb copy is restricted to in-frame clones and leaves out a portion. The sample consists of 65,000 to 85,000 clones, roughly 70% of them appearing once. Sequences were obtained from PBMCs. These receptors all come from a man aged 55 to 70 in good health and CMV-seropositive.

V is TRBV30 and J is TRBJ2-5; TRBD1 aligns across 11 bases. J was trimmed by 5 bases and V by 7 bases; bases with no gene match: 3. CDR3 length equals 12 residues. CDR1 and CDR2 (germline): GTSNPN, SVGIG (reference sequence). The chain's CDR3 is CAYRDRGETQYF. CDR3 DNA: TGTGCCTACCGGGACAGGGGGGAGACCCAGTACTTC.

This clone was counted only a few times. The V gene is TRBV4-2, the J gene TRBJ1-1, with a possible D match to TRBD1 (6 bases). The CDR3 consists of 15 residues. Germline CDR1 and CDR2: LGHNA and YNFKEQ. The V end lost 6 bases, the J end lost 3 bases, and 17 bases lay between the germline ends. The CDR3 spells CASRGVQGMYTEAFF. In DNA, the CDR3 is TGTGCCAGCAGAGGAGTACAGGGTATGTACACTGAAGCTTTCTTT.

The sample holds a few counts of this clone. The rearrangement joins TRBV7-8 to TRBJ2-1; TRBD2 agrees at 10 bases. The CDR3 spans 15 residues. V trimming: 6 bases; J trimming: 7 bases; junction bases outside the gene matches: 9. Germline lookup yields CDR1 SGHVS and CDR2 FQNEAQ. The CDR3 nucleotides read TGTGCCAGCAGTTTCGGGACTAGCGACAATAATGAGCAGTTCTTC. It encodes CASSFGTSDNNEQFF. Full variable domain (remainder filled in from reference TRBV7-8 and TRBJ2-1): GAGVSQSPRYKVAKRGQDVALRCDPISGHVSLFWYQQALGQGPEFLTYFQNEAQLDKSGLPSDRFFAERPEGSVSTLKIQRTQQEDSAVYLCASSFGTSDNNEQFFGPGTRLTVL.

The genes are TRBV27 and TRBJ2-7; 9 nucleotides match TRBD1. The length of the CDR3 is 14 residues. The J segment lost 7 bases and the V segment lost 5 bases, leaving 9 bases of the junction unmatched. The germline V gene has CDR1 MNHEY and CDR2 SMNVEV (reference sequence). The CDR3 reads CASSSRQGGREQYF. CDR3 nucleotide sequence: TGTGCCAGCAGTAGCCGACAGGGGGGTCGGGAGCAGTACTTC.

V and J are TRBV7-2 and TRBJ2-1; D unresolved. Trimming shortened V by 3 bases and J by 2 bases, and 5 bases separated the two germline ends. From germline, CDR1 is SGHTA and CDR2 FQGNSA. This CDR3 contains 13 residues. CDR3: CASSFTTYNEQFF. CDR3 coding DNA: TGTGCCAGCAGCTTTACTACCTACAATGAGCAGTTCTTC.

As concerns this clone: Other DNA sequences in the same sample also yield this CDR3. The rearrangement links TRBV6-1 to TRBJ1-2; 10 positions agree with TRBD1. CDR1 is MNHNS and CDR2 is SASEGT in the germline V gene. V lost 6 bases to trimming and J lost 8 bases; unmatched junction nucleotides: 9. The CDR3 is made up of 14 amino acids. The CDR3 sequence: CASRMTGGVEGYTF. Here the CDR3 DNA reads TGTGCCAGCAGAATGACAGGGGGCGTTGAGGGCTACACCTTC.

This clone has only a few counts. This sequence joins TRBV30 and TRBJ2-7; D unclear. V lost 4 bases and J 4 bases, leaving 11 bases between the germline ends. Germline assignment: CDR1 GTSNPN and CDR2 SVGIG (reference sequence). CDR3 length equals 12 residues. CDR3 in DNA: TGTGCCTGGACTCCCGGGTCGTACGAGCAGTACTTC. Residues: CAWTPGSYEQYF.